The 27 T cell receptor beta chains presented below share a single source sample, sequenced in a study of T cells in Graves' hyperthyroidism and ophthalmopathy (dated by TCRdb to about 2019). Libraries were made using multiplex PCR. For sequencing, an Illumina HiSeq 2000 was employed. The TCR beta CDR3 regions were amplified from the RNA transcripts. For the first round of RT-PCR on the TCR CDR3, the HTBI primer set was used together with the Qiagen OneStep RT-PCR kit. TCRdb trimmed public reads at Q25 via fastp, called clones via MiXCR and kept in-frame beta chains. Every CDR3 protein is listed once, alongside the most common genes and DNA of its rows. Counted in this sample were 750,000 to 900,000 distinct CDR3 sequences; roughly 40% of them appeared once. The ten top clones hold about 9% of the sample. Sequenced: blood. The receptors stem from a man aged 18 to 30 with Graves' hyperthyroidism.

This chain uses TRBV11-1 with TRBJ2-5; 12 nucleotides agree with TRBD1. The germline gives CDR1 SGHAT, CDR2 FQDESV (reference sequence). The trim removed 2 bases at V and 5 bases at J, leaving 9 bases unmatched. The CDR3 runs 17 residues. The CDR3 DNA reads TGTGCCAGCAGCTTACCCTGGGGACAGGGGGCGGGTGAGACCCAGTACTTC. Translated, it gives CASSLPWGQGAGETQYF.

This clonotype was detected a few times. This chain joins TRBV29-1 and TRBJ2-3, with a weak D call TRBD2 (5 bases). V was clipped by 6 bases and J by 4 bases, with 8 bases between them. Germline assignment: CDR1 SQVTM and CDR2 ANQGSEA. The CDR3 runs to 11 residues. CDR3 loop: CSVVSADTQYF. CDR3 coding DNA: TGCAGCGTGGTTAGCGCAGATACGCAGTATTTT.

The chain recombines TRBV12-3 or TRBV12-4 with TRBJ1-1; a weak D match, TRBD1 (6 bases). The CDR3 extends over 13 amino acids. Trimming stripped 5 bases from V and 4 bases from J, with 11 bases between. The CDR3 spells CASSQTGLTEAFF. The CDR3 coding sequence is TGTGCCAGCAGTCAAACAGGGCTCACTGAAGCTTTCTTT.

The chain joins TRBV5-8 to TRBJ1-5; tentatively, D is TRBD1 (5 bases). V lost 2 bases, J lost 11 bases, and 17 bases lay in between. The length of the CDR3 is 14 residues. Per germline, CDR1 SGHTS and CDR2 YDEGEE. The CDR3 nucleotides are TGTGCCAGCAGCTTAGGACGCAGGGCGTTGGCCCAGCATTTT. Amino acids: CASSLGRRALAQHF.

V and J are TRBV7-2 and TRBJ2-2; TRBD2 might be the D (8 bases). The CDR3 extends over 16 amino acids. Trimming pared 4 bases from V and 4 bases from J, leaving 16 bases between. The V gene's germline CDR1 is SGHTA and CDR2 FQGNSA. CDR3 residues: CASSSREGATTGELFF. As DNA, the CDR3 is TGTGCCAGCAGCTCCCGGGAGGGGGCGACCACCGGGGAGCTGTTTTTT. Variable domain in full (rest from reference TRBV7-2 and TRBJ2-2): GAGVSQSPSNKVTEKGKDVELRCDPISGHTALYWYRQSLGQGLEFLIYFQGNSAPDKSGLPSDRFSAERTGGSVSTLTIQRTQQEDSAVYLCASSSREGATTGELFFGEGSRLTVL.

V usage is TRBV6-5 and J usage is TRBJ2-5; D not resolved. V was clipped by 2 bases and J by 0 bases, with 7 bases between them. Germline assignment: CDR1 MNHEY and CDR2 SVGAGI. This CDR3 is 14 amino acids long. The chain's CDR3 is CASSYGSYQETQYF. The CDR3 region has the DNA TGTGCCAGCAGTTACGGAAGCTACCAAGAGACCCAGTACTTC.

This clonotype was seen many times. V usage is TRBV12-3 or TRBV12-4 and J usage is TRBJ1-5; weak D call: TRBD1 (6 bases). CDR3 length: 15 residues. Trimming pared 4 bases from V and 4 bases from J, leaving 14 bases between. The CDR3 spells CASSSNGQMNQPQHF. The CDR3 DNA reads as TGTGCCAGCAGTTCCAACGGACAGATGAATCAGCCCCAGCATTTT.

At least ten counts were recorded for this clonotype. The rearrangement joins TRBV29-1 to TRBJ2-7; maybe TRBD2 (6 bases). With 6 bases removed from V and 0 bases from J, the gap between germline ends came to 15 bases. The germline CDR1 and CDR2 sequences are SQVTM and ANQGSEA. The length of the CDR3 is 14 residues. CDR3 sequence reads: CSVTSRGSSYEQYF. CDR3 sequence (DNA): TGCAGCGTCACGTCGCGGGGCAGCTCCTACGAGCAGTACTTC.

The rearrangement uses TRBV4-3 and TRBJ1-3, with no clear D. Per germline, CDR1 LGHNA and CDR2 YSLEER. The CDR3 spans 17 residues. With 0 bases removed from V and 0 bases from J, the gap between germline ends came to 12 bases. The CDR3 is CASSQDSTAPSGNTIYF. CDR3 nucleotides: TGCGCCAGCAGCCAAGATTCGACCGCGCCCTCTGGAAACACCATATATTTT.

CDR3 residues: CASSSSGLAYEQYF. DNA for the CDR3: TGTGCCAGCAGTTCCTCAGGGTTAGCCTACGAGCAGTACTTC. The chain couples TRBV12-3 or TRBV12-4 to TRBJ2-7; a possible D gene is TRBD1 (5 bases). The CDR3 is made up of 14 amino acids. V lost 4 bases to trimming and J lost 2 bases, with 12 bases between them.

This clonotype was seen at least ten times. V is TRBV11-1 and J is TRBJ2-2; weak D call: TRBD1 (5 bases). V dropped 7 bases and J dropped 3 bases, with 18 bases sitting between them. Germline CDR1 and CDR2: SGHAT and FQDESV (reference sequence). CDR3 size: 16 residues. In nucleotides, the CDR3 is TGTGCCAGCACCTCGGGTGGCAGGGCGCACACCGGGGAGCTGTTTTTT. Protein: CASTSGGRAHTGELFF.

This clonotype came up a few times. This rearrangement joins TRBV11-3 to TRBJ1-1; TRBD1 matches 7 bases. Germline loops: CDR1 SGHNT, CDR2 YENEEA. The V segment lost 5 bases and the J segment 3 bases; nucleotides outside the gene matches: 6. The CDR3 length is 14 residues. CDR3 sequence reads: CASSPGDSDTEAFF. CDR3 sequence (DNA): TGTGCCAGCAGCCCGGGGGACAGCGACACTGAAGCTTTCTTT.

This clonotype was seen repeatedly, ten times or more. This rearrangement joins TRBV5-1 to TRBJ1-5; no clear D gene. CDR3 length equals 13 residues. CDR1 is SGHRS, CDR2 YFSETQ, per germline. Trimming removed 4 bases at V and 7 bases at J, with 12 bases between. The CDR3 coding sequence is TGCGCCAGCAGCACGGGCCGAGGGCAGCCCCAGCATTTT. Encoded protein: CASSTGRGQPQHF.

This clonotype was detected ten times or more. The V call is TRBV20-1, the J call TRBJ1-2; tentatively, D is TRBD1 (5 bases). V lost 5 bases and J lost 3, with 13 bases in between. Germline-derived CDR1 and CDR2 are DFQATT and SNEGSKA (reference sequence). The CDR3 loop spans 13 amino acids. CDR3 sequence: CSASGRMDYGYTF. The CDR3 DNA reads TGCAGTGCTTCAGGGAGGATGGACTATGGCTACACCTTC.

V is TRBV7-6 and J is TRBJ2-1, with TRBD2 matching over 14 bases. The germline CDR1 and CDR2 sequences are SGHVS and FNYEAQ. With V trimmed by 7 bases and J by 6 bases, 5 bases remained unmatched. This CDR3 has 15 amino acids. The CDR3 region is CASTLTSGRVNEQFF. In nucleotides, the CDR3 is TGTGCCAGCACGCTGACTAGCGGGAGGGTCAATGAGCAGTTCTTC.

The CDR3 spells CASRQKGQENTEAFF. For the CDR3, the DNA is TGTGCCAGCAGACAGAAGGGACAGGAGAACACTGAAGCTTTCTTT. The V call is TRBV7-3, the J call TRBJ1-1; 8 bases fit TRBD1. The V and J ends lost 6 bases and 1 base, in that order; junction bases with no gene match: 7. The CDR3 totals 15 residues. Per germline, CDR1 SGHTA and CDR2 FQGTGA.

The rearrangement joins TRBV14 to TRBJ1-2, with 7 positions matching TRBD1. Germline V gene lookup returns CDR1 SGHDN and CDR2 FVKESK. V lost 4 bases, J lost 7 bases, and 9 bases stayed unmatched. This CDR3 comprises 14 residues. DNA of the CDR3: TGTGCCAGCAGCCTGAACAGGGCAGGGGGTGGCTACACCTTC. This sequence encodes CASSLNRAGGGYTF.

This clonotype was detected many times. The chain employs TRBV7-8 and TRBJ2-5, with 8 nucleotides matching TRBD1. The CDR3 is made up of 15 amino acids. J gave up 4 bases and V 2 bases, and 6 bases lay outside the gene matches. Germline assignment: CDR1 SGHVS and CDR2 FQNEAQ. The CDR3 region has the DNA TGTGCCAGCAGCTTACTGACAGGGGCGGGAGAGACCCAGTACTTC. It codes for CASSLLTGAGETQYF.

In the case of this clonotype: A read error is likely, as this CDR3 ends without the conserved phenylalanine or tryptophan. Because the CDR3's place on the DNA is in doubt, the DNA is left out and the CDR3 is given as listed by TCRdb. V gene TRBV15 combines with J gene TRBJ2-5; TRBD1, the table's D call, was not compared with the DNA. The germline V gene has CDR1 LNHNV and CDR2 YYDKDF (reference sequence). Ends included, the CDR3 has 13 residues. CDR3: CATSMGQTRDPVL.

This clonotype was counted at least ten times. The V and J genes are TRBV10-3 and TRBJ2-7; 13 bases line up with TRBD2. From germline, CDR1 is ENHRY and CDR2 SYGVKD. Unmatched junction bases numbered 4, after V lost 9 bases and J lost 2 bases. This CDR3 comprises 14 residues. This chain's CDR3 is CAIGTSGATYEQYF. CDR3 bases: TGTGCCATTGGGACTAGCGGGGCTACCTACGAGCAGTACTTC.

Turning to this clonotype: A much more abundant neighbour one base away suggests this may be a read error. The J gene is TRBJ1-5, the V gene TRBV29-1; D uncertain. The CDR3 is made up of 14 amino acids. Trimming cost V 3 bases and J 0 bases, with 9 bases left between them. Per the germline V gene, CDR1 is SQVTM and CDR2 is ANQGSEA. The CDR3 loop reads CSVESSDSNQPQHF. The DNA of the CDR3 is TGCAGCGTTGAGAGTTCCGATAGCAATCAGCCCCAGCATTTT.

About this clonotype itself: The CDR3 end shows no conserved phenylalanine or tryptophan, and so a read error is likely. The DNA is left out, because the CDR3 cannot be placed on it with certainty; the CDR3 is given as TCRdb lists it. The V call is TRBV10-3, the J call TRBJ2-6; no DNA check was done on the table's D call, TRBD1. Germline lookup yields CDR1 ENHRY and CDR2 SYGVKD. The CDR3 comprises 8 residues, both ends counted. The CDR3 sequence is CASGQENT.

This clonotype was detected many times. The chain links TRBV7-6 to TRBJ2-7; no firm D call. The length of the CDR3 is 13 residues. Germline V gene data show CDR1 as SGHVS and CDR2 as FNYEAQ. The germline V and J ends were trimmed by 2 bases and 0 bases, with 5 bases remaining between them. The CDR3 DNA is TGTGCCAGCAGCTTACACGGCTCCTACGAGCAGTACTTC. It codes for CASSLHGSYEQYF.

This clonotype was seen repeatedly, ten times or more. V is TRBV25-1 and J is TRBJ1-6; 9 bases match TRBD1. The CDR3 covers 13 residues. Looked up from germline, CDR1 is MGHDK and CDR2 is SYGVNS. J gave up 16 bases and V 1 base, and 5 bases lay outside the gene matches. The CDR3, as DNA: TGTGCCAGCAGTGAATGGGACAGGGAGATTCTCCACTTT. Its protein is CASSEWDREILHF.

The table lists this clonotype with many counts. This chain joins TRBV10-3 and TRBJ2-2, with D unresolved. CDR3 length: 15 amino acids. In germline, CDR1 is ENHRY, CDR2 SYGVKD. Trimming took 3 bases from V and 0 from J, leaving 8 bases between them. CDR3 in DNA: TGTGCCATCAGTGAAAGAAACGCGAACACCGGGGAGCTGTTTTTT. The encoded protein is CAISERNANTGELFF.

For this clonotype: Mismatch with germline at one junction end may stem from a read error. The chain recombines TRBV5-1 with TRBJ2-2; either TRBD1 or TRBD2 may supply D (5 bases each). Germline assignment: CDR1 SGHRS and CDR2 YFSETQ. The CDR3 has 12 amino acids. CDR3 nucleotide sequence: TGCGCCAGCAGCCTGGGACCTGGGGGGCTGTTTTTT. Protein product: CASSLGPGGLFF.

The rearrangement uses TRBV4-1 and TRBJ1-1, with D unclear. V lost 4 bases and J lost 3, with 12 bases in between. CDR1 is MGHRA and CDR2 is YSYEKL in the germline V gene. The CDR3 contains 14 residues. The CDR3 sequence: CASSLGQDDTEAFF. As DNA, the CDR3 is TGCGCCAGCAGCCTCGGGCAGGACGACACTGAAGCTTTCTTT.